The rows below give T cell receptor beta chains drawn from one sample of a study of CD8 T cells in ankylosing spondylitis. TCRdb independently ran MiXCR on the 5' RACE reads; one entry per CDR3 protein. The data contain about 150,000 distinct CDR3 sequences, about 7.3% of them singletons. The sample comprised blood, either unsorted or a sorted T cell fraction (not recorded which). Source of these receptors: a female donor with ankylosing spondylitis or in good health (not recorded which). CDR3s include the opening cysteine and the closing phenylalanine or tryptophan. The order of the fields is J gene, D gene, V gene, clone size, CDR3 DNA, CDR3 protein. The D gene is left open where the match is weak. A row's size may be missing; if present it is once, few, many or a size class.

>TRBJ1-6|NA|TRBV5-8|many
TGTGCCAGCAGCTTGGAAAGACCCATCTCCTATAATTCACCCCTCCACTTT
CASSLERPISYNSPLHF
>TRBJ2-1|TRBD2|TRBV20-1|many
TGCAGTGCTAGAGGCTGGGAGGGGACTAGTCTCGATGAGCAGTTCTTC
CSARGWEGTSLDEQFF
>TRBJ1-3|NA|TRBV7-9|many
TGTGCCAGCAGCGCATCAGGGGCTCGAAACACCATATATTTT
CASSASGARNTIYF
>TRBJ2-1|NA|TRBV10-3|NA
TGTGCCTCCGAGGCAGATTCTAATGAGCAGTTCTTC
CASEADSNEQFF
>TRBJ1-6|NA|TRBV27|few
TGTGCCAGCAGTTTACAGGGTGGTTCGAGAACACCCCTCCACTTT
CASSLQGGSRTPLHF
>TRBJ2-1|NA|TRBV6-5|many
TGTGCCAGCAGTTACTTAAGGGAGCAGTTCTTC
CASSYLREQFF
>TRBJ2-1|TRBD2|TRBV19|few
TGTGCCAGTAGTACCCAAGCGGGGGGGACCTACAATGAGCAGTTCTTC
CASSTQAGGTYNEQFF
>TRBJ1-6|NA|TRBV6-2/TRBV6-3|many
TGTGCCAGCAGCGTAGGGGAAAATTCACCCCTCCACTTT
CASSVGENSPLHF
>TRBJ1-2|NA|TRBV24-1|many
TGTGCCACCAAGAACGGGGATCGGACCTATGGCTACACCTTC
CATKNGDRTYGYTF
>TRBJ2-1|NA|TRBV9|many
TGTGCCAGCAGCCCCGAGGGAGGATACAATGAGCAGTTCTTC
CASSPEGGYNEQFF
>TRBJ2-1|NA|TRBV24-1|many
TGTGCCACCAGTGATTCCCGGGACATCTACAATGAGCAGTTCTTC
CATSDSRDIYNEQFF
>TRBJ2-2|NA|TRBV7-2|many
TGTGCCAGCAGCTTAGCGGTAGCGAGTAGGGCCGGGGAGCTGTTTTTT
CASSLAVASRAGELFF
>TRBJ1-1|NA|TRBV2|few
TGTGCCAGCAGTGGCAGCATGAACACTGAAGCTTTCTTT
CASSGSMNTEAFF
>TRBJ1-5|NA|TRBV12-3/TRBV12-4|many
TGTGCCAGCAGTTTAGTTACGCAGGGCAGTCAGCCCCAGCATTTT
CASSLVTQGSQPQHF
>TRBJ2-7|NA|TRBV28|many
TGTGCCAGCAGTTACGAGCAGTACTTC
CASSYEQYF
>TRBJ2-3|NA|TRBV5-8|few
TGTGCCAGCAGCTTGGACACCGTGCGCACAGATACGCAGTATTTT
CASSLDTVRTDTQYF
>TRBJ1-2|NA|TRBV2|many
TGTGCCAGCAGTGAAGCGGAAGGGAGGTATGGCTACACCTTC
CASSEAEGRYGYTF
>TRBJ1-1|NA|TRBV5-1|many
TGCGCCAGCAGCTTGGACGACCGGGGCCAAAGGGACACTGAAGCTTTCTTT
CASSLDDRGQRDTEAFF
>TRBJ2-7|TRBD1|TRBV5-1|many
TGCGCCAGCAGGGGACAGAACACCTACGAGCAGTACTTC
CASRGQNTYEQYF
>TRBJ1-3|NA|TRBV5-5|few
TGTGCCAGCAGCTTGGTAAGCAGCCTCTCTGGAAACACCATATATTTT
CASSLVSSLSGNTIYF
>TRBJ2-7|TRBD1|TRBV5-1|many
TGCGCCAGCAGCGTCGACAGGGGCTACGAGCAGTACTTC
CASSVDRGYEQYF
>TRBJ2-7|TRBD1|TRBV19|many
TGTGCCAGTAGTCCGGGACAGTCCAGGGAGGAGCAGTACTTC
CASSPGQSREEQYF
>TRBJ1-4|NA|TRBV12-3/TRBV12-4|many
TGTGCCAGCAGTTTTCAGGGCGGCAACGAAAAACTGTTTTTT
CASSFQGGNEKLFF
>TRBJ2-2|TRBD2|TRBV20-1|NA
TGCAGTGCTAGAGATCGCGGGGGATTGAACACCGGGGAGCTGTTTTTT
CSARDRGGLNTGELFF
>TRBJ2-1|TRBD2|TRBV20-1|many
TGCAGTGCTCAATCCGGGACTAGCGGGGACTTTGAGCAGTTCTTC
CSAQSGTSGDFEQFF
>TRBJ2-5|TRBD2|TRBV12-3/TRBV12-4|many
TGTGCCAGCAGTTATGGGACTAGCGGGGGGACCCAGTACTTC
CASSYGTSGGTQYF
>TRBJ2-3|NA|TRBV4-2|many
TGTGCCAGCAGCCAAGAGTCCAGCGGGTATAGCACAGATACGCAGTATTTT
CASSQESSGYSTDTQYF
>TRBJ1-1|NA|TRBV30|many
TGTGCCCGACGGAGTACGAACACTGAAGCTTTCTTT
CARRSTNTEAFF
>TRBJ2-1|NA|TRBV3-1|many
TGTGCCAGCAGCCAAGGGTGGGCCAATGAGCAGTTCTTC
CASSQGWANEQFF
>TRBJ1-4|NA|TRBV30|NA
TGTGCCTGGAGTCGGGGGGAGGAAAAACTGTTTTTT
CAWSRGEEKLFF
>TRBJ1-1|TRBD1|TRBV20-1|many
TGCAGTGCTAGAGGCGGCAGGGGGCTTCGGGACACTGAAGCTTTCTTT
CSARGGRGLRDTEAFF
>TRBJ2-1|TRBD2|TRBV9|many
TGTGCCAGCAGCCCATCGGTAGCGGGGGGTTATGAGCAGTTCTTC
CASSPSVAGGYEQFF
>TRBJ1-2|NA|TRBV12-3/TRBV12-4|NA
TGTGCCAGCAAAGTCGGACAGAGCAATTATGGCTACACCTTC
CASKVGQSNYGYTF
>TRBJ1-5|NA|TRBV28|many
TGTGCCAGCAGTTTCGGGTCAGGCTCACCTAAGGGTAGGGGCAATCAGCCCCAGCATTTT
CASSFGSGSPKGRGNQPQHF
>TRBJ2-3|NA|TRBV10-3|many
TGTGCCATCAGTGAGAGGGTGGGCCCCGTCACAGATACGCAGTATTTT
CAISERVGPVTDTQYF
>TRBJ2-5|NA|TRBV18|NA
TGTGCCAGCTCACCAAAACAAGAGACCCAGTACTTC
CASSPKQETQYF
>TRBJ2-5|TRBD1|TRBV7-2|many
TGTGCCAGCAGCCGGGGACAGGGGACGGAGACCCAGTACTTC
CASSRGQGTETQYF
>TRBJ1-6|TRBD1|TRBV20-1|many
TGCAGTGCGGAAAGACAGGGGGCAGTAAATTCACCCCTCCACTTT
CSAERQGAVNSPLHF
>TRBJ1-2|NA|TRBV6-5|many
TGTGCCAGCAGTTACTTCTGGAAGTCGGACTATGGCTACACCTTC
CASSYFWKSDYGYTF
>TRBJ1-1|NA|TRBV7-9|few
TGTGCCAGCAGCCAGGGCTCGTACTCTGAAGCTTTCTTT
CASSQGSYSEAFF